This T cell receptor (beta chain) was identified in a study of Graves' ophthalmopathy and Graves' hyperthyroidism. Transcripts of RNA were the source for amplifying TCR beta CDR3 regions. After a first-round RT-PCR with HTBI primers, a second-round multiplex PCR was run. TCRdb independently ran MiXCR on the multiplex PCR reads; one entry per CDR3 protein. This sample has over a million distinct CDR3 sequences, with 35% to 40% found just once. This clonotype has a count of ten or more. Germline trimming cut 8 bases from V and 9 bases from J; bases unmatched to any gene: 14. CDR1 is ENHRY and CDR2 is SYGVKD in the germline V gene. The CDR3 has 14 residues.

The clonotype originates from an adult man with Graves' hyperthyroidism. This chain links TRBV10-3 with TRBJ2-7; TRBD1 agrees at 9 bases. The sample taken for sequencing was peripheral blood or thyroid tissue (not recorded which). CDR3 amino acids: CAIGPGQGSGGQYF. CDR3 DNA: TGTGCCATCGGACCGGGACAGGGCTCTGGAGGGCAGTACTTC.